The present entry profiles one T cell receptor beta chain with its context. Germline loops: CDR1 SQVTM, CDR2 ANQGSEA. The CDR3 contains 14 residues. V was pared by 6 bases and J by 0 bases, with 14 bases between. The record originates from a study of control samples from healthy donors and cancer patients. Assay: immunoSEQ multiplex PCR; the TCRdb copy retains only in-frame clones and omits some. The sample shows about 120,000 clones, about 90% of them seen only once. Sequencing was performed on blood. The V and J genes are TRBV29-1 and TRBJ1-1; possibly TRBD1 for D (5 bases). This receptor was taken from a man aged 45 to 65 in good health. The CDR3 reads CSVRDGGMNTEAFF. In DNA, the CDR3 is TGCAGCGTCAGGGACGGGGGTATGAACACTGAAGCTTTCTTT. The whole variable domain, remainder taken from reference TRBV29-1 and TRBJ1-1, is SAVISQKPSRDICQRGTSLTIQCQVDSQVTMMFWYRQQPGQSLTLIATANQGSEATYESGFVIDKFPISRPNLTFSTLTVSNMSPEDSSIYLCSVRDGGMNTEAFFGQGTRLTVV.